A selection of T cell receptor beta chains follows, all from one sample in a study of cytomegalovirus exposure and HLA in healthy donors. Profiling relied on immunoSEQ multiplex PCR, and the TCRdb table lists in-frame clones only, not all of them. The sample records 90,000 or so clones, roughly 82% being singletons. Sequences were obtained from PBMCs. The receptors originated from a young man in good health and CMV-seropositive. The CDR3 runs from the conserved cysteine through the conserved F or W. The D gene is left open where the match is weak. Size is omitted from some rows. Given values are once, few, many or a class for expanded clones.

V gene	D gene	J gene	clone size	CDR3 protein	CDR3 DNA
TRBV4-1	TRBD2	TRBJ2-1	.	CASSQELQIAGVGEQFF	TGCGCCAGCAGCCAAGAGTTACAGATAGCGGGAGTGGGTGAGCAGTTCTTC
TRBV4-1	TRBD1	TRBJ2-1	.	CASSQTWTGGIYNEQFF	TGCGCCAGCAGCCAAACCTGGACAGGGGGAATCTACAATGAGCAGTTCTTC
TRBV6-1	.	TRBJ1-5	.	CASRQDGVQPQHF	TGTGCCAGCAGACAGGATGGGGTCCAGCCCCAGCATTTT
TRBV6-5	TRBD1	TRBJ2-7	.	CASSAGQGRSYEQYF	TGTGCCAGCAGCGCCGGACAGGGAAGGTCCTACGAGCAGTACTTC
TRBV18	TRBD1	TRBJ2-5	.	CASSQTGVETQYF	TGTGCCAGCTCACAAACAGGGGTGGAGACCCAGTACTTC
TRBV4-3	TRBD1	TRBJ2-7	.	CASSHGTGGGEQYF	TGCGCCAGCAGCCACGGGACAGGGGGCGGAGAGCAGTACTTC
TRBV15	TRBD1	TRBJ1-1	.	CATSRDKTGLAFF	TGTGCCACCAGCAGAGATAAGACAGGGCTAGCTTTCTTT
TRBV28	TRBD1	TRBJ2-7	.	CASSRQGPYEQYF	TGTGCCAGCAGCCGACAGGGGCCCTACGAGCAGTACTTC
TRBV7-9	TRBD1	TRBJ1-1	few	CASSLAIGQGEAFF	TGTGCCAGCAGCTTAGCAATTGGACAGGGAGAGGCTTTCTTT
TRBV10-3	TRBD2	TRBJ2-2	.	CAISTLASGRASTGELFF	TGTGCCATCAGTACCCTAGCTAGCGGGAGAGCAAGCACCGGGGAGCTGTTTTTT
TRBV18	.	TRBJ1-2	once	CASSLYEDTINYGYTF	TGTGCCAGCTCACTATATGAGGACACGATTAACTATGGCTACACCTTC
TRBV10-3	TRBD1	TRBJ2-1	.	CAISERTGDGEQLF	TGTGCCATCAGTGAACGGACAGGGGATGGTGAGCAGCTCTTC
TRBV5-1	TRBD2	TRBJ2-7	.	CASSLSSGGWNEQYF	TGCGCCAGCAGCTTGAGCAGCGGGGGGTGGAACGAGCAGTACTTC
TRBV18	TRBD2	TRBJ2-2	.	CASSKAGGPLSGELFF	TGTGCCAGCTCAAAAGCGGGAGGGCCTCTGTCCGGGGAGCTGTTTTTT
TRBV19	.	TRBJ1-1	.	CASSTAVAGGRTEAFF	TGTGCCAGTAGTACCGCCGTGGCGGGGGGAAGGACTGAAGCTTTCTTT